This TCR beta chain comes out of a study of cytomegalovirus exposure and HLA in healthy donors. Findings of the study overall: Testing in vitro showed three CMV-associated chains specific for CMV antigens. Researchers left out some V segments, among them TRBV6-2 and TRBV6-3, as indistinguishable. Analysis was performed later, and it showed HLA-associated TCR beta chains to be more clonally expanded than equally common others.

This CDR3 has 15 amino acids. V dropped 0 bases and J dropped 4; count of bases not matched to a gene: 4. Germline CDR1 reads SGHNT; CDR2 reads YYREEE (reference sequence). On this clone itself: Its specificity is not known.

The PCR employed 60 Vbeta primers together with 13 Jbeta primers. Original handling: Tens of millions of unique TCR beta chains, approximately 11 million of them shared, were counted by a later analysis. Sequencing was performed with immunoSEQ multiplex PCR; in TCRdb, only in-frame clones are kept and a portion is missing. The DNA was the basis for D and trimming; V, J and clone size are from that table. The sample records about 180,000 clones, under 80% being singletons. This chain joins TRBV5-4 and TRBJ2-1; 7 bases agree with TRBD2. Material: PBMCs. This TCR was sampled from a woman in her 30s in good health and CMV-seropositive. CDR3 nucleotides: TGTGCCAGCAGCTTGGGCGGGGGAGCGTACAATGAGCAGTTCTTC. Translation: CASSLGGGAYNEQFF.